This TCR beta chain was identified during a study of T cell repertoires in cytomegalovirus infection. Study-level points and caveats: Ex vivo responses were dominated by HLA-C-restricted CMV-specific TCR beta clonotypes.

TCRdb reprocessed the reads via MiXCR and lists one record per CDR3 protein. There are 200,000 to 300,000 distinct CDR3 sequences in the sample; about 13% occur only once, and around 9.5% lies in the top ten. This clonotype was detected many times. No antigen is known for it. The receptor's source is a human donor in good health (CMV status not recorded). Some clones in this sample may be carry-over from other donors' samples. The sequenced material came from PBMCs.

The CDR3 protein is CASSVGYGYTF. The DNA of the CDR3 is TGTGCCAGCAGTGTAGGGTATGGCTACACCTTC. The chain employs TRBV6-1 and TRBJ1-2; D gene ambiguous. From germline, CDR1 is MNHNS and CDR2 SASEGT. This CDR3 region has 11 residues. The ends were cut back, 4 bases at V and 5 bases at J, with 5 bases in the middle.